One and the same sample provided the 29 T cell receptor beta chains below, sequenced in a study of identical twins. TCRdb reprocessed the 5' RACE reads with MiXCR, giving one entry per CDR3 protein. The table lists about 200,000 distinct CDR3 sequences, 5.5% to 7.5% of them singletons. This sample also appeared in a second study, on T cells expressing NK-cell markers.

The specimen was CD8+ T cells sorted from blood. The source of these receptors is a woman aged 18-29 years in good health.

There are many counts of this clonotype. This sequence joins TRBV6-6 and TRBJ1-4; D remains ambiguous. The length of the CDR3 is 11 residues. Trimming took 9 bases from V and 5 from J, leaving 7 bases between them. CDR1 MNHNY and CDR2 SVGAGI come from the germline V gene (reference sequence). Here the CDR3 reads CASGLNEKLFF. The CDR3 nucleotides read TGTGCCAGTGGACTAAATGAAAAACTGTTTTTT.

The chain couples TRBV5-6 to TRBJ2-7, with 11 positions matching TRBD1. The germline CDR1 and CDR2 sequences are SGHDT and YYEEEE. After removal of 2 bases from V and 5 bases from J, the junction contained 3 bases not matched to a gene. This CDR3 has 14 residues. For the CDR3, the DNA is TGTGCCAGCAGCTTCGGGACAGGGGGTCACGAGCAGTACTTC. Protein sequence: CASSFGTGGHEQYF.

This clonotype has at least ten counts. This chain uses TRBV7-9 with TRBJ2-5; D not resolved. The length of the CDR3 is 12 residues. V lost 4 bases, J lost 2 bases, and 5 bases lay in between. Per the germline V gene, CDR1 is SEHNR and CDR2 is FQNEAQ (reference sequence). The CDR3 DNA sequence: TGTGCCAGCAGCTATCCACAAGAGACCCAGTACTTC. It codes for CASSYPQETQYF.

On this clonotype: A clone one base away is much larger, so this may be a read error. The CDR3 sequence is CVISSSGGDLRQETQYF. The CDR3 DNA reads as TGTGTCATCAGTTCTTCAGGGGGGGACTTACGCCAAGAGACCCAGTACTTC. J is TRBJ2-5 and V is TRBV10-3, with D possibly called TRBD1 or TRBD2 (7 bases each). CDR1 and CDR2 (germline): ENHRY, SYGVKD. The CDR3 loop spans 17 amino acids.

The CDR3 is CASSHRRHFNSPLHF. DNA of the CDR3: TGTGCCAGCAGTCACAGGCGGCATTTCAATTCACCCCTCCACTTT. The gene calls are TRBV6-5 and TRBJ1-6, with TRBD1 as a possible D gene (5 bases). Germline CDR1 and CDR2: MNHEY and SVGAGI. The CDR3 is made up of 15 amino acids. V lost 5 bases and J lost 7, with 15 bases in between.

This clonotype was observed many times. The V call is TRBV5-1, the J call TRBJ2-2; no clear D. This CDR3 region has 14 residues. The V gene lost 3 bases and the J gene lost 5 bases, with 11 bases spanning the gap. Per germline, CDR1 SGHRS and CDR2 YFSETQ. CDR3 bases: TGCGCCAGCAGCTCGGTCCAGACGACCGGGGAGCTGTTTTTT. This encodes CASSSVQTTGELFF.

This clonotype was picked up a small number of times. This chain uses TRBV4-1 with TRBJ2-1; TRBD1 or TRBD2 may be the D gene (5 bases each). Trimming left V 0 bases short and J 6 bases short, with 6 bases between. The CDR3 contains 13 residues. CDR1 MGHRA and CDR2 YSYEKL come from the germline V gene. The CDR3 loop is CASSQERGNEQFF. The DNA of the CDR3 is TGCGCCAGCAGCCAAGAGAGGGGCAATGAGCAGTTCTTC.

This clonotype occurred a few times. This rearrangement joins TRBV5-1 to TRBJ2-7; D ambiguous. V lost 1 base and J lost 2, with 7 bases in between. CDR3 size: 13 residues. Germline CDR1 reads SGHRS; CDR2 reads YFSETQ. CDR3 nucleotides: TGCGCCAGCAGCTTGTTGGGAACCTACGAGCAGTACTTC. This codes for CASSLLGTYEQYF.

This clonotype was observed many times. CDR3 in amino acids: CASSQERQRGWTGELFF. CDR3 nucleotide sequence: TGTGCCAGCAGCCAAGAACGTCAGCGGGGGTGGACCGGGGAGCTGTTTTTT. This chain uses TRBV3-1 with TRBJ2-2; 8 bases line up with TRBD2. This CDR3 has 17 residues. CDR1 is LGHDT, CDR2 YNNKEL, per germline (reference sequence). The J segment lost 5 bases and the V segment lost 0 bases, leaving 8 bases of the junction unmatched.

Many counts were recorded for this clonotype. This chain connects TRBV12-3 or TRBV12-4 to TRBJ2-1; TRBD1 or TRBD2 may be the D gene (5 bases each). The CDR3 consists of 15 residues. V was shortened by 8 bases and J by 0 bases, with 14 bases between the two germline ends. The CDR3 here is CASQTWDRSYNEQFF. CDR3 DNA sequence: TGTGCCAGCCAAACGTGGGACCGCTCCTACAATGAGCAGTTCTTC.

J is TRBJ2-1 and V is TRBV10-3, with TRBD1 identical over 8 bases. V trimming: 4 bases; J trimming: 1 base; junction bases outside the gene matches: 6. This CDR3 is built from 16 residues. The germline V gene encodes CDR1 ENHRY and CDR2 SYGVKD. This CDR3 is CAISGTGRGSYNEQFF. DNA of the CDR3: TGTGCCATCAGTGGGACAGGGCGAGGGTCCTACAATGAGCAGTTCTTC.

This clonotype was counted between two and nine times. The chain carries TRBV12-3 or TRBV12-4 and TRBJ2-7, with D perhaps TRBD1 (6 bases). Between the trimmed V and J ends, which lost 3 bases and 7 bases, there was a span of 16 bases. This CDR3 has 14 residues. CDR3 loop: CASSFLGASIEQYF. In nucleotides, the CDR3 is TGTGCCAGCAGTTTTTTGGGGGCCTCCATAGAGCAGTACTTC.

The sample holds a few counts of this clonotype. The CDR3 DNA reads TGTGCCAGCAGTTTGTTGGCGCCAGCTAACTATGGCTACACCTTC. Protein sequence: CASSLLAPANYGYTF. The chain links TRBV12-3 or TRBV12-4 to TRBJ1-2; D unclear. The V end was cut by 3 bases, the J end by 0 bases, with 11 bases between. CDR3 size: 15 residues.

This clonotype has only a few counts. This chain connects TRBV7-6 to TRBJ1-1; D uncertain. V was cut by 2 bases and J by 7 bases, with 8 bases left in between. The CDR3 is made up of 12 amino acids. Germline V gene data show CDR1 as SGHVS and CDR2 as FNYEAQ. As DNA, the CDR3 is TGTGCCAGCAGCTTAAGGGCGGGTGAAGCTTTCTTT. Protein product: CASSLRAGEAFF.

This clonotype was observed a few times. The gene calls are TRBV10-3 and TRBJ2-2, with 7 bases aligning to TRBD2. This CDR3 is 13 amino acids long. From germline, CDR1 is ENHRY and CDR2 SYGVKD. V was pared by 7 bases and J by 4 bases, with 3 bases of the junction left unmatched. Here the CDR3 reads CAIISSGTGELFF. CDR3 in DNA: TGTGCCATCATATCTAGCGGCACCGGGGAGCTGTTTTTT.

In this sample, this clonotype turned up a few times. This rearrangement joins TRBV14 to TRBJ2-7; 9 bases are a match to TRBD1. Germline CDR1 reads SGHDN; CDR2 reads FVKESK. This CDR3 has 15 residues. V lost 5 bases, J lost 3 bases, and 8 bases stayed unmatched. The CDR3 sequence: CASSAGTGLGYEQYF. The CDR3 DNA follows: TGTGCCAGCAGCGCTGGGACAGGGCTGGGCTACGAGCAGTACTTC. Drawing the rest from reference TRBV14 and TRBJ2-7, the complete variable domain is EAGVTQFPSHSVIEKGQTVTLRCDPISGHDNLYWYRRVMGKEIKFLLHFVKESKQDESGMPNNRFLAERTGGTYSTLKVQPAELEDSGVYFCASSAGTGLGYEQYFGPGTRLTVT.

The V gene is TRBV20-1, the J gene TRBJ2-5; 10 bases line up with TRBD2. CDR1 and CDR2 (germline): DFQATT, SNEGSKA (reference sequence). The CDR3 is 13 amino acids. CDR3 sequence: CSALAGRTETQYF. CDR3 sequence (DNA): TGCAGCGCACTAGCGGGGAGAACAGAGACCCAGTACTTC.

This clonotype was seen ten or more times. V gene TRBV29-1 combines with J gene TRBJ2-1; 13 bases are shared with TRBD2. The ends lost 5 bases at V and 8 bases at J; junction bases unmatched: 12. Germline assignment: CDR1 SQVTM and CDR2 ANQGSEA. The CDR3 has 16 amino acids. The CDR3 protein is CSVCGTSGAERDEQFF. The CDR3 DNA sequence: TGCAGCGTTTGCGGGACTAGCGGGGCGGAAAGGGATGAGCAGTTCTTC.

The table lists this clonotype with many counts. J is TRBJ2-3 and V is TRBV12-3 or TRBV12-4; D not certain. The CDR3 has 12 amino acids. V was trimmed by 3 bases and J by 6 bases, leaving 7 bases between them. The CDR3 region has the DNA TGTGCCAGCAGTTTTATTAGGGATACGCAGTATTTT. Translated: CASSFIRDTQYF.

This sequence joins TRBV7-2 and TRBJ2-7, with TRBD1 matching 10 bases. The J segment lost 1 base and the V segment lost 6 bases, leaving 3 bases of the junction unmatched. The CDR3 is made up of 14 amino acids. Germline V lookup: CDR1 SGHTA, CDR2 FQGNSA. The CDR3 loop reads CASRGTGESYEQYF. For the CDR3, the DNA is TGTGCCAGCAGGGGGACAGGGGAATCCTACGAGCAGTACTTC.

The chain carries TRBV13 and TRBJ2-5; 15 bases line up with TRBD2. Losses at the gene ends were 5 bases for V and 5 bases for J; bases not matched to a gene: 9. Germline CDR1 reads PRHDT; CDR2 reads FYEKMQ (reference sequence). This CDR3 comprises 17 residues. The CDR3 region is CASSAGTSGRIAETQYF. The CDR3 coding sequence is TGTGCCAGCAGCGCCGGGACTAGCGGGAGGATTGCCGAGACCCAGTACTTC.

V gene TRBV21-1 combines with J gene TRBJ1-1; the listed D gene, TRBD1, was not tested against the DNA. TRBV21-1 is shown as a pseudogene. This CDR3 is 13 amino acids long. The CDR3 DNA follows: TGTGCCAGCAGCAAAGTAGGGCGGATGGGAGCTTTCTTT. This codes for CASSKVGRMGAFF.

Only a few counts were recorded for this clonotype. The chain joins TRBV11-2 to TRBJ2-7, with TRBD1 matching over 8 bases. After removal of 0 bases from V and 6 bases from J, the junction contained 13 bases not matched to a gene. Germline CDR1 SGHAT, CDR2 FQNNGV. The CDR3 has 17 residues. CDR3 residues: CASSLDRGLWDLGEQYF. The CDR3 DNA is TGTGCCAGCAGCTTAGACAGGGGGCTATGGGATTTAGGCGAGCAGTACTTC.

This clonotype was detected ten times or more. J is TRBJ2-7 and V is TRBV6-2 or TRBV6-3; 8 positions match TRBD1. The germline V gene encodes CDR1 MNHEY and CDR2 SVGEGT. The CDR3 totals 15 residues. The V segment lost 6 bases and the J segment 3 bases; nucleotides outside the gene matches: 10. In DNA form, the CDR3 reads TGTGCCAGCAGCTGGAGTTGGACAGGGAACTACGAGCAGTACTTC. It yields the protein CASSWSWTGNYEQYF.

This clonotype was recorded at least ten times. The CDR3 DNA is TGTGCCAGCAGCCCAGGGCTAAGGAACACAGATACGCAGTATTTT. It translates to CASSPGLRNTDTQYF. The chain is built from TRBV11-2 and TRBJ2-3; D may be TRBD1 (5 bases). The V and J ends lost 5 bases and 2 bases respectively, with 14 bases between them. Germline V CDR1 and CDR2: SGHAT, FQNNGV. This CDR3 comprises 15 residues.

The chain recombines TRBV29-1 with TRBJ2-1; D remains ambiguous. The CDR3 extends over 11 amino acids. Per germline, CDR1 SQVTM and CDR2 ANQGSEA. The germline V and J ends were trimmed by 4 bases and 6 bases, with 7 bases remaining between them. The CDR3 protein is CSVGHLNEQFF. The CDR3 DNA reads as TGCAGCGTTGGACACCTCAATGAGCAGTTCTTC.

At least ten counts were recorded for this clonotype. The chain combines TRBV3-1 with TRBJ1-3; D ambiguous. The germline V and J ends were trimmed by 0 bases and 4 bases, with 10 bases remaining between them. Germline lookup yields CDR1 LGHDT and CDR2 YNNKEL (reference sequence). The CDR3 is 15 amino acids. The CDR3 is CASSQERSAGNTIYF. The CDR3 region has the DNA TGTGCCAGCAGCCAAGAGCGGTCGGCGGGAAACACCATATATTTT.

This clonotype appeared many times. The rearrangement uses TRBV12-3 or TRBV12-4 and TRBJ2-2, with unresolved D. The CDR3 is 12 residues long. V gave up 8 bases and J gave up 4 bases, with 8 bases separating them. The DNA of the CDR3 is TGTGCCAGCGACGGGCCCACCGGGGAGCTGTTTTTT. Amino acids: CASDGPTGELFF.

This clonotype was seen many times. The V call is TRBV4-2, the J call TRBJ2-1, with 12 positions matching TRBD2. The J segment lost 6 bases and the V segment lost 4 bases, leaving 4 bases of the junction unmatched. This CDR3 contains 15 residues. Germline lookup yields CDR1 LGHNA and CDR2 YNFKEQ. This CDR3 reads CASSLGLAGLNEQFF. Here the CDR3 DNA reads TGTGCCAGCAGCCTCGGACTAGCGGGACTCAATGAGCAGTTCTTC.